This T cell receptor beta chain is drawn from a study of T cell responses to AZD1222 COVID-19 vaccine (dated by TCRdb to the early 2020s). The study in broad terms: AZD1222 recipients with second doses at about 4 weeks or about 12 weeks were pooled, because spike-specific TCR depth and breadth did not differ between schedules. TCR sequencing covered about 230 trial participants: roughly 200 given two doses of AZD1222 and about 26 given two doses of MenACWY control vaccine. Trial participants were enrolled by age into 18-55, 56-69 and 70-plus year subgroups, with about 150, 28 and 57 TCR-sequenced participants respectively.

On this clone: Its binding antigen is unknown. The input lacks base qualities; no much larger clone sits a single base away.

The CDR3, from cysteine to phenylalanine, totals 13 residues. Only CDR3 DNA is held: 39 bases, read in frame from base 1. V and J lose 6 bases and 8 bases, and a span of 13 bases separates them. The germline V gene (reference sequence) gives CDR1 as MNHNY and CDR2 as SVGAGI. The CDR3 regions of human TCRbeta chains were subjected to immunosequencing. The original pipeline was this. Repertoire TCRs were matched against a reference library of SARS-CoV-2-specific TCRs generated with the MIRA antigen-specificity platform. Breadth meant the fraction of unique TCRs that were SARS-CoV-2-associated, whereas depth meant the fraction of total T cells that were SARS-CoV-2-associated. Using the MIRA data, each spike-specific TCR was assigned both to the spike region to which the TCR was reactive and to a CD4 or CD8 class. Log10-transformed breadth and depth values were compared by one-way ANOVA with Sidak's multiple comparisons tests. Not all clones reach the TCRdb copy of this immuneACCESS table, which keeps in-frame sequences only. Checked studies attribute under half of the gap to unresolved V genes and leave the rest unexplained. V and J calls and clone size come straight from that table; D and trimming were deduced from the DNA. The sample contains under 130,000 clones, 90% of them found a single time. 4.8% of the sample lies in the top ten.

The time point label of this sample denotes: baseline before first vaccination. Vaccinee samples came from UK trials COV001 and COV002, including a single-blind randomized controlled phase 2/3 trial of AZD1222 (ChAdOx1 nCoV-19) in healthy adults. For TCRbeta chain sequencing, PBMC samples were collected from trial participants at day 0 and at day 28 after the second dose. The paper's findings and limits, for the study overall: A significant rise in spike-specific TCR breadth and depth was observed after two AZD1222 doses relative to day 0 and relative to MenACWY recipients. The whole spike protein was spanned by vaccine-associated CD4 TCRs, and dominant responses were seen in regions 160-218 and 743-854. Nearly half of unique spike-specific TCRs reportedly recognized epitopes outside regions mutated in the B.1.351 and B.1.1.7 variants. Conclusions about previously exposed vaccinees are limited, since just five or six AZD1222 recipients were seropositive for SARS-CoV-2 at baseline. In the small 56-69-year group, the increase in depth fell short of significance, most likely because of low power. Participants were mostly white British, with more females than males. The authors suggested clonal diversity may have been underestimated. Because no samples from the day 14 peak response were available, repertoires could be characterized only after the peak T cell response.

The receptor was derived from an adult in good health. This specimen was peripheral blood, taken on day 0 of AZD1222 vaccination. Recombination connected TRBV6-6 to TRBJ1-4; tentative D gene TRBD1, with 5 bases matching. The CDR3 sequence is CASSVPGTEKLFF. Read as DNA, the sequence is TGTGCCAGCAGCGTTCCGGGGACCGAAAAACTGTTTTTT.